The text below deals with one TCR beta chain. Its target antigen remains unknown. Per-nucleotide qualities are absent, and no much larger clonotype sits a single base away. CDR1 and CDR2, per the germline V gene (reference sequence), are SEHNR and FQNEAQ. The CDR3 numbers 15 residues from cysteine through phenylalanine. The only DNA kept is the CDR3, 45 bases in frame from the first base. Relative to germline, V is missing 5 bases and J is missing 5 bases, with 8 bases of the junction outside any gene match. The record originates from a study of blood T cell repertoires in COVID-19 (dated by TCRdb to 2018 to 2021). Context from the whole study: The collaborator samples originated in the United States, Italy and Spain and spanned the acute and convalescent phases of COVID-19. The prospective study material was composed of cDNA or gDNA derived from T cells, B-cell-depleted T cells, or PBMCs. Subjects who had been exposed to COVID-19, were actively infected with it, or had recovered from it provided the deeply sampled blood TCRbeta repertoires that made up the dataset. The repertoires were made available in a free public database intended to serve as a resource for research on the immune response to SARS-CoV-2. Samples came from the ongoing ImmuneRACE study (first 160 participants) plus 1,254 subjects from 6 global collaborators. Sample metadata almost always included a de-identified subject ID, COVID-19 status, age in years and sex. Where available, HLA class I and class II types were taken from metadata supplied by the sample provider and were not determined by assay-based typing.

In the prospective study, participants were about 18 to 100 years old, resided in about two dozen geographic areas of the United States, and were enrolled through a virtual design. In the prospective study, cohorts were assigned on the basis of participant-reported clinical history obtained from a screening survey and a study questionnaire. Recovered participants in ImmuneRACE Cohort 3 were defined by two consecutive negative NP/OP PCR tests, clearance by a healthcare professional, or resolution of symptoms. In the prospective study, whole blood, serum and a nasopharyngeal or oropharyngeal swab were collected from each participant by mobile phlebotomists. Participants in the prospective study had the option to provide additional blood draws and questionnaires over a roughly two-month period. Before DNA extraction, prospective study blood samples were shipped either frozen or at room temperature.

The full study reports these points: The amount of clinical and demographic metadata varied by source and participant and was provided uncurated.

TCRbeta CDR3 regions were amplified from genomic DNA by means of the immunoSEQ Assay, a bias-controlled multiplex PCR. Per the source publication's procedure: The number of nucleated cells in each sample was estimated by amplification of reference gene primers within the assay. Sequence reads were collapsed and filtered to measure the absolute abundance of every unique TCRbeta CDR3 rearrangement. For each sample, productive Simpson clonality was calculated as the square root of Simpson's diversity index across productive rearrangements. TCRdb limited this immuneACCESS table to in-frame rearrangements with V and J called. A share of clones is missing; checked studies link under half to unresolved V genes, and the rest is unexplained. V and J calls and clone size are as listed in that table; D and trimming were resolved from the DNA. This sample has roughly 240,000 clones in its table, and roughly 83% of those were observed once. In total, the top ten clones hold roughly 2% of the sample.

The V and J segments used are TRBV7-9 and TRBJ2-3; 9 central bases correspond to TRBD2. The receptor was derived from a woman aged 50 to 60 who had recovered from COVID-19. The source material was PBMCs or T cells enriched from blood (not recorded which). The CDR3 amino acid sequence is: CASSLSGGKGDTQYF. The sequence in DNA is TGTGCCAGCAGCCTTAGCGGGGGCAAGGGAGATACGCAGTATTTT.